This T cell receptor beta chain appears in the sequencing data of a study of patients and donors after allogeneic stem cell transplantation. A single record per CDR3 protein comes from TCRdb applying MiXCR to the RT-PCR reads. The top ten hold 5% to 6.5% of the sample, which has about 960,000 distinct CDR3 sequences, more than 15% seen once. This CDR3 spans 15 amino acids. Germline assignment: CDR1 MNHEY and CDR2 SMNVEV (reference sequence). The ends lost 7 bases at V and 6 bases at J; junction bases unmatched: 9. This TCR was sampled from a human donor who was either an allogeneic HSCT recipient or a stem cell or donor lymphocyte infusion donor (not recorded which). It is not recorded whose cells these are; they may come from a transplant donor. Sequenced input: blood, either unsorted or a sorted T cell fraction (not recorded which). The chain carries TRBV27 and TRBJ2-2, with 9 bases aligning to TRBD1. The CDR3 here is CASTPTGGAPGELFF. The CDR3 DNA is TGTGCCAGCACCCCAACAGGGGGCGCCCCCGGGGAGCTGTTTTTT.